Each of the 16 T cell receptor beta chains below was sequenced from the same sample in a study of metastatic and nonmetastatic thyroid tumors. None of the patients had undergone any treatment ahead of thyroid surgery. TCRdb used MiXCR to call clones anew from the PCR reads. The sample holds about 93,000 clones, around 7.8% seen once. Sequencing was carried out using blood. These receptors were taken from a female donor with papillary thyroid cancer or a benign thyroid nodule (not recorded which). Some clones in this sample may be carry-over from other donors' samples.

This clone was seen at least ten times. The same CDR3 is also encoded by other DNA sequences in this sample. V gene TRBV10-2 combines with J gene TRBJ1-3; 7 bases fit TRBD1. CDR1 and CDR2 from the germline V gene are WSHSY and SAAADI. The CDR3 runs 16 residues. V lost 3 bases to trimming and J lost 0 bases; unmatched junction nucleotides: 5. The CDR3 spells CASSDRQGDSGNTIYF. The CDR3 DNA follows: TGCGCCAGCAGTGATAGACAGGGTGACTCTGGAAACACCATATATTTT.

This clone has at least ten counts. V gene TRBV5-1 combines with J gene TRBJ2-7; 7 bases align to TRBD2. J lost 0 bases, V lost 1 base, and 10 bases had no gene match. The CDR3 totals 17 residues. Germline CDR1 SGHRS, CDR2 YFSETQ. The CDR3 spells CASSLWGEGISSYEQYF. The CDR3 DNA reads TGCGCCAGCAGCTTGTGGGGGGAGGGGATCAGCTCCTACGAGCAGTACTTC.

This clone has ten or more counts. J is TRBJ1-1 and V is TRBV28; no firm D call. The germline V gene has CDR1 MDHEN and CDR2 SYDVKM. The CDR3 covers 14 residues. V was pared by 7 bases and J by 0 bases, with 12 bases between. CDR3 DNA sequence: TGTGCCAGCATGCAATTTGAGCTGAACACTGAAGCTTTCTTT. This encodes CASMQFELNTEAFF.

This clone has at least ten counts. V is TRBV9 and J is TRBJ2-5; D is perhaps TRBD2 (5 bases). The CDR3 is 14 amino acids. CDR1 and CDR2 (germline): SGDLS, YYNGEE. V dropped 0 bases and J dropped 1 base, with 7 bases sitting between them. CDR3 sequence reads: CASSVDGGQETQYF. DNA for the CDR3: TGTGCCAGCAGCGTAGATGGAGGCCAAGAGACCCAGTACTTC.

This clone has ten or more counts. The genes are TRBV12-3 or TRBV12-4 and TRBJ2-5; D perhaps matches TRBD2 (7 bases). V gave up 3 bases and J gave up 5 bases, with 16 bases separating them. The CDR3 is made up of 15 amino acids. This CDR3 reads CASSLGGGLLETQYF. The CDR3 region has the DNA TGTGCCAGCAGTTTGGGGGGGGGGCTCTTGGAGACCCAGTACTTC.

This clone has a count of ten or more. The gene calls are TRBV5-1 and TRBJ1-4; D perhaps matches TRBD1 (6 bases). The CDR3 covers 16 residues. V lost 5 bases, J lost 0 bases, and 14 bases lay in between. Germline CDR1 and CDR2: SGHRS and YFSETQ. Written as DNA, the CDR3 is TGCGCCAGCAGTTATGGGGGGGCTGCAACTAATGAAAAACTGTTTTTT. Translation gives CASSYGGAATNEKLFF.

The chain's CDR3 is CASSDVGGADTQYF. CDR3 DNA: TGTGCCAGCAGTGACGTTGGGGGCGCAGATACGCAGTATTTT. The V call is TRBV6-4, the J call TRBJ2-3; possibly TRBD1 for D (6 bases). CDR1 and CDR2 (germline): MRHNA, SNTAGT. The CDR3 consists of 14 residues. The ends were cut back, 2 bases at V and 4 bases at J, with 10 bases in the middle.

Many counts were recorded for this clone. The chain recombines TRBV30 with TRBJ2-7, with D possibly matching TRBD1 (6 bases). The CDR3 contains 12 residues. Trimming cost V 1 base and J 6 bases, with 10 bases left between them. Looked up from germline, CDR1 is GTSNPN and CDR2 is SVGIG (reference sequence). The CDR3 region is CAWSEGVAEQYF. CDR3 nucleotides: TGTGCCTGGAGTGAGGGGGTGGCCGAGCAGTACTTC.

This chain links TRBV19 with TRBJ2-1, with unresolved D. Per the germline V gene, CDR1 is LNHDA and CDR2 is SQIVND (reference sequence). The germline V and J ends were trimmed by 2 bases and 0 bases, with 5 bases remaining between them. The CDR3 is 14 residues long. The CDR3 spells CASSIQSSYNEQFF. CDR3 DNA sequence: TGTGCCAGTAGTATACAGAGCTCCTACAATGAGCAGTTCTTC.

The rearrangement joins TRBV6-1 to TRBJ2-7; D may be TRBD1 (5 bases). V was pared by 5 bases and J by 2 bases, with 19 bases between. The germline V gene has CDR1 MNHNS and CDR2 SASEGT. The CDR3 extends over 16 amino acids. CDR3 sequence: CASSPPSAGPPYEQYF. The CDR3, as DNA: TGTGCCAGCAGTCCACCCAGTGCAGGGCCCCCCTACGAGCAGTACTTC.

The rearrangement uses TRBV6-5 and TRBJ2-7; 9 bases line up with TRBD1. Germline assignment: CDR1 MNHEY and CDR2 SVGAGI. The CDR3 has 15 amino acids. With 0 bases clipped from V and 7 bases from J, the junction kept 7 bases outside the gene matches. The CDR3 region is CASSYSKGQGQEQYF. DNA for the CDR3: TGTGCCAGCAGTTACTCGAAGGGACAGGGACAAGAGCAGTACTTC.

This clone was counted many times. The chain joins TRBV20-1 to TRBJ1-1, with D hard to call. Trimming removed 4 bases at V and 0 bases at J, with 6 bases between. Germline V gene sequence: CDR1 DFQATT, CDR2 SNEGSKA (reference sequence). This CDR3 comprises 12 residues. The CDR3 DNA follows: TGCAGTGCTACGGATCTGAACACTGAAGCTTTCTTT. Its protein is CSATDLNTEAFF.

This clone came up many times. The chain recombines TRBV20-1 with TRBJ1-2; D gene unclear. The V end lost 2 bases, the J end lost 2 bases, and 9 bases lay between the germline ends. This CDR3 contains 13 residues. The V gene's germline CDR1 is DFQATT and CDR2 SNEGSKA (reference sequence). The CDR3 nucleotides are TGCAGTGCTAGATTCTTAGGGAACTATGGCTACACCTTC. Amino acid sequence: CSARFLGNYGYTF.

This clone was seen ten or more times. The chain links TRBV6-1 to TRBJ2-3; D may match TRBD1 or TRBD2 (5 bases each). CDR3 length: 13 residues. Germline V lookup: CDR1 MNHNS, CDR2 SASEGT. Trimming left V 5 bases short and J 3 bases short, with 9 bases between. The CDR3 nucleotides read TGTGCCAGCAGTTGGGGACGTACAGATACGCAGTATTTT. Translation gives CASSWGRTDTQYF.

This clone occurred many times. The chain carries TRBV5-1 and TRBJ2-3; D remains unclear. From germline, CDR1 is SGHRS and CDR2 YFSETQ. The CDR3 consists of 14 residues. Trimming removed 1 base from V and 2 bases from J, with 8 bases in between. CDR3 sequence: CASSLPDPTDTQYF. The CDR3 DNA reads TGCGCCAGCAGCTTGCCAGACCCCACAGATACGCAGTATTTT.

This clone was counted many times. The chain employs TRBV20-1 and TRBJ2-3; 10 nucleotides match TRBD2. CDR1 is DFQATT, CDR2 SNEGSKA, per germline (reference sequence). There are 16 residues in the CDR3. V shed 3 bases, J shed 1 base, and the junction held 7 bases outside the gene matches. The CDR3 DNA is TGCAGTGCTAGTTTGTTAGCGGGGGGTCGCACAGATACGCAGTATTTT. Translating gives CSASLLAGGRTDTQYF.